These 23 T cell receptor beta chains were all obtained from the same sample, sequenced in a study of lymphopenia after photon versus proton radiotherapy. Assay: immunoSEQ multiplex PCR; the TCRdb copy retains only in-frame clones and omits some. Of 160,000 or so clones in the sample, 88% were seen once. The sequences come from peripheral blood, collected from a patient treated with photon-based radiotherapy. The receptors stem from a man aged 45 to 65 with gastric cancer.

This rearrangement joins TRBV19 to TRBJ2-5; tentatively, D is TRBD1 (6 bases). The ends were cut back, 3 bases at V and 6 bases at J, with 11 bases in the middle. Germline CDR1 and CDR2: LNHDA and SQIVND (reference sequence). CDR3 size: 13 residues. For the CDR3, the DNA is TGTGCCAGTAGTATGGAAACAGGGAAGACCCAGTACTTC. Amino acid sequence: CASSMETGKTQYF.

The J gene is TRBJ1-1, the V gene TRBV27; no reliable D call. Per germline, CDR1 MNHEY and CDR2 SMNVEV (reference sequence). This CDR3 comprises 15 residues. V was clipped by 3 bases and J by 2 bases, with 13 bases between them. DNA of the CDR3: TGTGCCAGCAGTTTTGGGCCCGGTTTAAACACTGAAGCTTTCTTT. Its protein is CASSFGPGLNTEAFF.

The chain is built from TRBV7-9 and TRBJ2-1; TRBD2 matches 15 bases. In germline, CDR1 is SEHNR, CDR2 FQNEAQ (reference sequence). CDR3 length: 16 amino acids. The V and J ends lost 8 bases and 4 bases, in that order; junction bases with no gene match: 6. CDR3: CASGRTSGRAYNEQFF. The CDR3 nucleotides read TGTGCCAGCGGCAGGACTAGCGGGAGGGCTTACAATGAGCAGTTCTTC.

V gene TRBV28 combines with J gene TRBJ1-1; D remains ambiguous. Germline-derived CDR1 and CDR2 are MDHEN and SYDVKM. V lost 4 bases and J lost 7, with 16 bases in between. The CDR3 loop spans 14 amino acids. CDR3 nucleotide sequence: TGTGCCAGCAGTTCAACCCTCAGGCCTAATGAAGCTTTCTTT. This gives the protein CASSSTLRPNEAFF.

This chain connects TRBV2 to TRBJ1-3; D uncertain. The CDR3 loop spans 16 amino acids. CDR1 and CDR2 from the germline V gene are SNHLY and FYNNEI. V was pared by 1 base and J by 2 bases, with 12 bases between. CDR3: CASSEGARSAGNTIYF. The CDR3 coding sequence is TGTGCCAGCAGTGAAGGGGCCCGTTCAGCTGGAAACACCATATATTTT.

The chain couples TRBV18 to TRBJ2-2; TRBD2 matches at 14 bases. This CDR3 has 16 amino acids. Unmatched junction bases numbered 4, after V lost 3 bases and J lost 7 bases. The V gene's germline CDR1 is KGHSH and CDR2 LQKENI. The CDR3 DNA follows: TGTGCCAGCTCACCGGGACTAGCGGGAGTCGGCGGGGAGCTGTTTTTT. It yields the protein CASSPGLAGVGGELFF.

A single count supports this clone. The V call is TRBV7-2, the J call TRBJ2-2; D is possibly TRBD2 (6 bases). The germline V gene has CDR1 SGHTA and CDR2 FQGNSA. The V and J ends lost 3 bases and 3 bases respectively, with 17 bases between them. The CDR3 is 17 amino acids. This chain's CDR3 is CASSFPAGKRDTGELFF. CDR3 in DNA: TGTGCCAGCAGCTTCCCTGCGGGGAAAAGGGACACCGGGGAGCTGTTTTTT. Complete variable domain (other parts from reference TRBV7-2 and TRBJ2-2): GAGVSQSPSNKVTEKGKDVELRCDPISGHTALYWYRQSLGQGLEFLIYFQGNSAPDKSGLPSDRFSAERTGGSVSTLTIQRTQQEDSAVYLCASSFPAGKRDTGELFFGEGSRLTVL.

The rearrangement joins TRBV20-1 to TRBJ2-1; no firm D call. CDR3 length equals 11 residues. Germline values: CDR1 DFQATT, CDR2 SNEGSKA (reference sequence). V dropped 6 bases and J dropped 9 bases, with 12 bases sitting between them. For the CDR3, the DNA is TGCAGTGCCCAGAGGTCGGCTGAGCAGTTCTTC. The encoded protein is CSAQRSAEQFF.

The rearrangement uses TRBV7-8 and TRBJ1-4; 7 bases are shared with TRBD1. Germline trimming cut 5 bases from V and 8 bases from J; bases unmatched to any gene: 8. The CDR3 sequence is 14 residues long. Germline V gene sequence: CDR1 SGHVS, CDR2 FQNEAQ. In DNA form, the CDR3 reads TGTGCCAGCAGCGTCCAGGGGGTGGGGGAAAAACTGTTTTTT. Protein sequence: CASSVQGVGEKLFF.

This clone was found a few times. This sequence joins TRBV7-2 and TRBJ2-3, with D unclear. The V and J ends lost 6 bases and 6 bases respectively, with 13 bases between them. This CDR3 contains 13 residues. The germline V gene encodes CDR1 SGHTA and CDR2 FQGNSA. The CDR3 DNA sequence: TGTGCCAGCAGTATCCTAGTTCGGGATACGCAGTATTTT. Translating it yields CASSILVRDTQYF.

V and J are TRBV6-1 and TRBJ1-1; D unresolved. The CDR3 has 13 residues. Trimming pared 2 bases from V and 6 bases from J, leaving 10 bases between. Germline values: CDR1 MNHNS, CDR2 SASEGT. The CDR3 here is CASSEIRSPEAFF. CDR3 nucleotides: TGTGCCAGCAGTGAAATTAGGAGCCCTGAAGCTTTCTTT.

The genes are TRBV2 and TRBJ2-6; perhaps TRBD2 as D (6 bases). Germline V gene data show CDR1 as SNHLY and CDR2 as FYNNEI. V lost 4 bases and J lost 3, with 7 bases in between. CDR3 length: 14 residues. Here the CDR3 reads CASSAGSGANVLTF. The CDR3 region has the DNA TGTGCCAGCAGTGCCGGGAGTGGGGCCAACGTCCTGACTTTC.

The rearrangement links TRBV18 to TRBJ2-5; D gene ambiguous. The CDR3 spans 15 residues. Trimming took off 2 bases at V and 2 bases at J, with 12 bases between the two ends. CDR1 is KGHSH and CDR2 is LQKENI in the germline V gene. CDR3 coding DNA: TGTGCCAGCTCACCAAAGGCGAGACCTCAAGAGACCCAGTACTTC. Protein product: CASSPKARPQETQYF.

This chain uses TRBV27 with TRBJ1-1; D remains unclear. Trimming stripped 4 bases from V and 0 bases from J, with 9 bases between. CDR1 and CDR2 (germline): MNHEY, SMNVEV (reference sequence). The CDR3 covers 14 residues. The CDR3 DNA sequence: TGTGCCAGCAGTTCGCGGACCCTGAACACTGAAGCTTTCTTT. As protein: CASSSRTLNTEAFF.

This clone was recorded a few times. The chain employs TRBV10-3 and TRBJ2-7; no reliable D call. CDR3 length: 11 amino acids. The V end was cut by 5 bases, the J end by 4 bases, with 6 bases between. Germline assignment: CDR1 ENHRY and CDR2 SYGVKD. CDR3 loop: CAISSLYEQYF. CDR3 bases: TGTGCCATCAGTTCTTTATACGAGCAGTACTTC.

CDR3 coding DNA: TGTGCCAGCAGTTCCAAGTATAGCAATCAGCCCCAGCATTTT. As protein: CASSSKYSNQPQHF. The V and J genes are TRBV6-6 and TRBJ1-5; no reliable D call. CDR3 length: 14 amino acids. V shed 4 bases and J shed 0 bases, with 7 bases lying between them. Germline CDR1 reads MNHNY; CDR2 reads SVGAGI (reference sequence).

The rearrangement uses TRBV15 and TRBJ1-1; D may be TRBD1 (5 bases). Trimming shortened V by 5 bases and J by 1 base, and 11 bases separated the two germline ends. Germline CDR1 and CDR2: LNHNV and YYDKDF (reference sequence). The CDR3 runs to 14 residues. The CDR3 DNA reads TGTGCCACCAGCCTCTTCGGGGGGAACACTGAAGCTTTCTTT. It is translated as CATSLFGGNTEAFF.

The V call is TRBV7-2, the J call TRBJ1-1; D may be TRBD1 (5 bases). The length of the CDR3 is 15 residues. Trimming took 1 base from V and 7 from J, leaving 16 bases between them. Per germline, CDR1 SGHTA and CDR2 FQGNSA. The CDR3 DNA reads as TGTGCCAGCAGCTTAGAGGGTACGGGGGAGGATGAAGCTTTCTTT. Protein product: CASSLEGTGEDEAFF.

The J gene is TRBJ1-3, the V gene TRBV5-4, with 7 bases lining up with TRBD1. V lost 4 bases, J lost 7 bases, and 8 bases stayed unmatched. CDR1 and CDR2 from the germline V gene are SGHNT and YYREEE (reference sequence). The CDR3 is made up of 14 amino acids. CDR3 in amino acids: CASSLNRGRNTIYF. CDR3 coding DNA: TGTGCCAGCAGCCTGAACAGGGGAAGGAACACCATATATTTT.

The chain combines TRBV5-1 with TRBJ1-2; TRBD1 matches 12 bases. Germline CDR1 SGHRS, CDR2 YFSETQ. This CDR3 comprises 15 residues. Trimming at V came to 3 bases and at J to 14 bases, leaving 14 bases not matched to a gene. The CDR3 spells CASSYYSGGQGALTF. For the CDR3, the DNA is TGCGCCAGCAGCTACTACTCCGGGGGACAGGGGGCGTTGACCTTC.

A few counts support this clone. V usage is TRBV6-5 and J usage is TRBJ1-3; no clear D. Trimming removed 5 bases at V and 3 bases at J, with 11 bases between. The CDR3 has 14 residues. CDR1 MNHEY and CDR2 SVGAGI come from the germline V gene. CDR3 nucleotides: TGTGCCAGCAGTGAGAGGACCGTTGGAAACACCATATATTTT. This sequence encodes CASSERTVGNTIYF.

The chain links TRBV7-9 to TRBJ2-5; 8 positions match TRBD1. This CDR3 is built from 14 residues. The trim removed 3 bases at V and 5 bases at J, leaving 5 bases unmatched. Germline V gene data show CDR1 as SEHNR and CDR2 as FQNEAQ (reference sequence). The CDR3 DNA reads TGTGCCAGCAGCTTCCAGGGGGCAGGGGAGACCCAGTACTTC. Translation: CASSFQGAGETQYF.

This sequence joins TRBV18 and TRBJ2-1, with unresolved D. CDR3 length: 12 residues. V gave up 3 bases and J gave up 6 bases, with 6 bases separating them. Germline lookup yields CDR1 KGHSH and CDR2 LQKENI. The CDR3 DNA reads TGTGCCAGCTCACCCCCCCCCAATGAGCAGTTCTTC. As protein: CASSPPPNEQFF. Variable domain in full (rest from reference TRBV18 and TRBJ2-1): NAGVMQNPRHLVRRRGQEARLRCSPMKGHSHVYWYRQLPEEGLKFMVYLQKENIIDESGMPKERFSAEFPKEGPSILRIQQVVRGDSAAYFCASSPPPNEQFFGPGTRLTVL.